The next 15 T cell receptor beta chains were all read from a single sample in a study of T cell repertoires in cytomegalovirus infection. MiXCR, applied by TCRdb to the reads, yields one record per CDR3 protein. The sample records 450,000 to 600,000 distinct CDR3 sequences, over 9% being singletons. The sequencing input was PBMCs. All receptors come from a human donor in good health (CMV status not recorded). Some clones in this sample may be carry-over from other donors' samples.

This clonotype has more than one count but fewer than ten. J is TRBJ1-1 and V is TRBV25-1; 7 nucleotides match TRBD1. CDR1 and CDR2 (germline): MGHDK, SYGVNS. The CDR3 length is 12 residues. The J segment lost 11 bases and the V segment lost 7 bases, leaving 10 bases of the junction unmatched. The CDR3 protein is CASIGQAVVAFF. CDR3 in DNA: TGTGCCAGCATCGGACAGGCGGTGGTGGCTTTCTTT.

This clonotype was counted many times. The chain recombines TRBV4-1 with TRBJ2-2; TRBD2 matches 11 bases. The CDR3 spans 17 residues. The germline V gene encodes CDR1 MGHRA and CDR2 YSYEKL. Unmatched junction bases numbered 9, after V lost 5 bases and J lost 4 bases. CDR3 sequence reads: CASSLLTGLAATGELFF. As DNA, the CDR3 is TGCGCCAGCAGCTTACTTACGGGACTAGCGGCCACCGGGGAGCTGTTTTTT.

This clonotype was recorded many times. The chain recombines TRBV7-2 with TRBJ1-1; D may be TRBD1 (5 bases). Trimming shortened V by 7 bases and J by 1 base, and 10 bases separated the two germline ends. CDR1 is SGHTA and CDR2 is FQGNSA in the germline V gene. The CDR3 has 13 residues. CDR3 sequence reads: CASTSGPNTEAFF. The CDR3 DNA is TGTGCCAGCACTTCAGGGCCGAACACTGAAGCTTTCTTT.

A few counts support this clonotype. The rearrangement links TRBV23-1 to TRBJ2-6, with TRBD1 matching over 8 bases. TRBV23-1 is treated as an ORF (open reading frame) with a function not yet certain. V was clipped by 4 bases and J by 4 bases; unmatched bases: 15. This CDR3 contains 19 residues. The CDR3 DNA reads as TGCGCCAGCAGTCTTTCGCCGGGACAGGCCCTTGTGGGGGCCAACGTCCTGACTTTC. Encoded protein: CASSLSPGQALVGANVLTF.

The chain has TRBV12-3 or TRBV12-4 and TRBJ1-5, with 9 bases identical to TRBD1. The CDR3 sequence is 14 residues long. J gave up 7 bases and V 8 bases, and 9 bases lay outside the gene matches. The CDR3 reads CASQQDRGLQPQHF. DNA for the CDR3: TGTGCCAGCCAGCAGGACAGGGGTCTCCAGCCCCAGCATTTT.

This clonotype was detected ten times or more. The V call is TRBV12-3 or TRBV12-4, the J call TRBJ2-2; D uncertain. This CDR3 has 13 amino acids. Trimming stripped 7 bases from V and 1 base from J, with 7 bases between. CDR3 sequence reads: CASTRQNTGELFF. DNA of the CDR3: TGTGCCAGCACTAGACAGAACACCGGGGAGCTGTTTTTT.

In this sample, this clonotype turned up many times. The rearrangement joins TRBV11-2 to TRBJ2-7, with no clear D. The CDR3 totals 16 residues. Trimming left V 6 bases short and J 2 bases short, with 20 bases between. Germline CDR1 reads SGHAT; CDR2 reads FQNNGV. The CDR3 here is CASRVMANLDTYEQYF. CDR3 DNA: TGTGCCAGCAGGGTGATGGCTAACCTCGATACCTACGAGCAGTACTTC. Using reference TRBV11-2 and TRBJ2-7 for the parts outside the CDR3, the full variable domain is EAGVAQSPRYKIIEKRQSVAFWCNPISGHATLYWYQQILGQGPKLLIQFQNNGVVDDSQLPKDRFSAERLKGVDSTLKIQPAKLEDSAVYLCASRVMANLDTYEQYFGPGTRLTVT.

Ten or more counts support this clonotype. The chain joins TRBV29-1 to TRBJ2-7, with a weak D call TRBD2 (6 bases). CDR3 length equals 11 residues. CDR1 and CDR2 (germline): SQVTM, ANQGSEA. Trimming cost V 7 bases and J 2 bases, with 9 bases left between them. In DNA form, the CDR3 reads TGCAGCGGGGGACTTCCCTACGAGCAGTACTTC. As protein: CSGGLPYEQYF.

In this sample, this clonotype turned up a few times. This chain joins TRBV3-1 and TRBJ2-5; tentatively, D is TRBD2 (6 bases). CDR1 is LGHDT and CDR2 is YNNKEL in the germline V gene (reference sequence). V dropped 4 bases and J dropped 5 bases, with 14 bases sitting between them. This CDR3 contains 14 residues. CDR3 loop: CASSLVAVEETQYF. CDR3 in DNA: TGTGCCAGCAGCCTTGTAGCGGTGGAGGAGACCCAGTACTTC.

This clonotype occurred many times. The CDR3 DNA sequence: TGTGCCAGCAGTTGGGGACAGGGGGCCACTGAAGCTTTCTTT. Protein product: CASSWGQGATEAFF. This rearrangement joins TRBV12-3 or TRBV12-4 to TRBJ1-1; the match to TRBD1 covers 12 bases. V lost 4 bases, J lost 4 bases, and 1 base stayed unmatched. The CDR3 spans 14 residues.

The chain links TRBV3-1 to TRBJ1-6; D might be TRBD1 (5 bases). Per germline, CDR1 LGHDT and CDR2 YNNKEL (reference sequence). CDR3 size: 15 residues. Between the trimmed V and J ends, which lost 4 bases and 7 bases, there was a span of 14 bases. The CDR3 coding sequence is TGTGCCAGCAGCCTCCTCGGCAGGGAGAATTCACCCCTCCACTTT. Residues: CASSLLGRENSPLHF.

The CDR3 sequence is CASSITGEAFF. The CDR3 DNA is TGTGCCAGTAGTATAACTGGGGAGGCTTTCTTT. V usage is TRBV19 and J usage is TRBJ1-1; D is uncertain. CDR1 is LNHDA, CDR2 SQIVND, per germline (reference sequence). CDR3 size: 11 residues. Trimming shortened V by 2 bases and J by 11 bases, and 9 bases separated the two germline ends.

CDR3 DNA: TGCGCCAGCGGACCCGGGACATTTGGAAACACCATATATTTT. Encoded protein: CASGPGTFGNTIYF. This chain connects TRBV5-1 to TRBJ1-3; possibly TRBD1 for D (6 bases). Germline V CDR1 and CDR2: SGHRS, YFSETQ. This CDR3 spans 14 amino acids. V lost 7 bases and J lost 3, with 14 bases in between.

The chain has TRBV10-3 and TRBJ1-1; D may be TRBD1 (5 bases). V lost 7 bases and J lost 1, with 13 bases in between. CDR1 ENHRY and CDR2 SYGVKD come from the germline V gene. The CDR3 spans 14 residues. Here the CDR3 reads CAITAGGENTEAFF. The CDR3 DNA reads TGTGCCATCACCGCCGGGGGGGAGAACACTGAAGCTTTCTTT.

This clonotype showed up just a few times. The chain has TRBV6-6 and TRBJ1-3, with D possibly TRBD1 on 6 matching bases. Germline V gives CDR1 MNHNY, CDR2 SVGAGI (reference sequence). The CDR3 is 14 amino acids. In DNA, the CDR3 is TGTGCGGGTTCCCCGGGACATTTAGGGAACACCATATATTTT. Its protein product is CAGSPGHLGNTIYF.